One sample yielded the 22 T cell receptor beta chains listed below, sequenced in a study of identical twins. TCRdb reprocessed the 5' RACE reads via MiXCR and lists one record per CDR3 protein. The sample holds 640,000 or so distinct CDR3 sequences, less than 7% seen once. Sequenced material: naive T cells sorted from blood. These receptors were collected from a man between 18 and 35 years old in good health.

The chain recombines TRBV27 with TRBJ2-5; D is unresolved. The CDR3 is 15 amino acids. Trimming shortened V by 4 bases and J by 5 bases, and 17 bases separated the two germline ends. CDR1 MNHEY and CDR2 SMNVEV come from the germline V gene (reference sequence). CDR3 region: CASSSGKMVRETQYF. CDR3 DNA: TGTGCCAGCAGTTCTGGGAAGATGGTTCGGGAGACCCAGTACTTC.

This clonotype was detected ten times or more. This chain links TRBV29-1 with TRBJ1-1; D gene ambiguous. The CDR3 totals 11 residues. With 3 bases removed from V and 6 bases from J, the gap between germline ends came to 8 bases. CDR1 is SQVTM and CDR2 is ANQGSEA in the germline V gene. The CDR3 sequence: CSVDDGSEAFF. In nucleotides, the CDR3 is TGCAGCGTTGATGACGGCTCTGAAGCTTTCTTT.

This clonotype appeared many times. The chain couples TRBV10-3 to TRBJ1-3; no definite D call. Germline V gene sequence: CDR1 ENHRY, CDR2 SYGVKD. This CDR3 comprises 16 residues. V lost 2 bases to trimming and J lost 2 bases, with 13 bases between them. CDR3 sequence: CAISEDRFVAGNTIYF. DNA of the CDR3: TGTGCCATCAGTGAGGATAGGTTTGTAGCTGGAAACACCATATATTTT.

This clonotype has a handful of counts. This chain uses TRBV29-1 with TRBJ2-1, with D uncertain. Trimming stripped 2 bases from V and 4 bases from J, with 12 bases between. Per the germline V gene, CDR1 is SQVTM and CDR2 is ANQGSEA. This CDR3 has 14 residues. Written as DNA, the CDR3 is TGCAGCGTTGAATTCGAGCGCCTATACAATGAGCAGTTCTTC. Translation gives CSVEFERLYNEQFF.

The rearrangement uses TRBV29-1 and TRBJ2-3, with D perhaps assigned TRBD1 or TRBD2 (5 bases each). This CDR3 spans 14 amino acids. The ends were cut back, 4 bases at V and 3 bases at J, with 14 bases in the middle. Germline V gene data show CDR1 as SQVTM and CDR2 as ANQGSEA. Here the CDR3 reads CSVAGTDYTDTQYF. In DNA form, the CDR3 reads TGCAGCGTTGCCGGGACCGATTATACAGATACGCAGTATTTT.

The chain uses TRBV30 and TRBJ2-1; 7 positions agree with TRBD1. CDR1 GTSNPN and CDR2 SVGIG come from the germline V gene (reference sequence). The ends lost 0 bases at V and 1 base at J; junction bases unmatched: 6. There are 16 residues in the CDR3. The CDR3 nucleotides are TGTGCCTGGAGTGTATTGGCCAGGGGGTCCTACAATGAGCAGTTCTTC. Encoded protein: CAWSVLARGSYNEQFF. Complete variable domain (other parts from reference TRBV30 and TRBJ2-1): SQTIHQWPATLVQPVGSPLSLECTVEGTSNPNLYWYRQAAGRGLQLLFYSVGIGQISSEVPQNLSASRPQDRQFILSSKKLLLSDSGFYLCAWSVLARGSYNEQFFGPGTRLTVL.

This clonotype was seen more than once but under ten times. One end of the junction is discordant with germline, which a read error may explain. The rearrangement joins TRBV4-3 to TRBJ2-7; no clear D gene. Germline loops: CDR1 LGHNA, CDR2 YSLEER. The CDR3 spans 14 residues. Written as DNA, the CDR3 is TGCGCCAGCAGCCAAGAACGAGCAGATTACGAACAGTACTTC. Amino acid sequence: CASSQERADYEQYF.

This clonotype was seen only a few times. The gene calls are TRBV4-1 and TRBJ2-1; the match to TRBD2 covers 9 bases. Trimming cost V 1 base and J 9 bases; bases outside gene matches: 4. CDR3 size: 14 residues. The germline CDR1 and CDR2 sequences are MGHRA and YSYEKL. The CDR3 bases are TGCGCCAGCAGCCAAGGGGGACTAGCCCCTGAGCAGTTCTTC. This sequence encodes CASSQGGLAPEQFF.

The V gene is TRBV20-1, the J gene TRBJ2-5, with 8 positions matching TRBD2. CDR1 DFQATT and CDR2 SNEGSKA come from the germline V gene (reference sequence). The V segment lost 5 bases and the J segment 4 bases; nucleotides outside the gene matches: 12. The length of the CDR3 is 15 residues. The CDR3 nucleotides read TGCAGTGCTCTATCCGAGAGCGGGAGAGGAGAGACCCAGTACTTC. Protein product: CSALSESGRGETQYF.

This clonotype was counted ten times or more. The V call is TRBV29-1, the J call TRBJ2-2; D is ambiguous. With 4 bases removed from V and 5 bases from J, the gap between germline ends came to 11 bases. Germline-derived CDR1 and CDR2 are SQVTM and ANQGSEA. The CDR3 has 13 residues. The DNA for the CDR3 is TGCAGCGTTGGGGTAGCTCTGACCGGGGAGCTGTTTTTT. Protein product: CSVGVALTGELFF.

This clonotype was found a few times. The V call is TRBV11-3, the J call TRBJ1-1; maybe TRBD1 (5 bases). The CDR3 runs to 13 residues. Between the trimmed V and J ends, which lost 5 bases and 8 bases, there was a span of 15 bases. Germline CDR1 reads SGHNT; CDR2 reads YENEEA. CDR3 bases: TGTGCCAGCAGCACTAACCACAGACAGGAAGCTTTCTTT. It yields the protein CASSTNHRQEAFF. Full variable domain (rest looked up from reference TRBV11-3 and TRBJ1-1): EAGVVQSPRYKIIEKKQPVAFWCNPISGHNTLYWYLQNLGQGPELLIRYENEEAVDDSQLPKDRFSAERLKGVDSTLKIQPAELGDSAVYLCASSTNHRQEAFFGQGTRLTVV.

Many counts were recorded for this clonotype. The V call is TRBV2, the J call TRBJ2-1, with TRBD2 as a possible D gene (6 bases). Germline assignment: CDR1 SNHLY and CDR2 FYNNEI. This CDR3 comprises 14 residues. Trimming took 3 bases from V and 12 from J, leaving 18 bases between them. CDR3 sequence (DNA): TGTGCCAGCAGTGAGGGGACTGACTTTTATGTGCAGTTCTTC. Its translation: CASSEGTDFYVQFF.

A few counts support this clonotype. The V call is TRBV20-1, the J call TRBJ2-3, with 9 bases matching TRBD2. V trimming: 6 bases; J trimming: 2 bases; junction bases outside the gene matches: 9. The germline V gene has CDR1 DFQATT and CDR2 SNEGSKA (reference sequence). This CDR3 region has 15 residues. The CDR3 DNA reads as TGCAGTGCCTACCCGACTAGCGGATACACAGATACGCAGTATTTT. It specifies CSAYPTSGYTDTQYF.

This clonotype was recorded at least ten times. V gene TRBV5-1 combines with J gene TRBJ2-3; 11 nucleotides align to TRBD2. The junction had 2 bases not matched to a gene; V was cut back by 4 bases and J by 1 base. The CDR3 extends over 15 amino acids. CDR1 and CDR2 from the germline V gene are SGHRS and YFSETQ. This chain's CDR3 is CASSLAGGGTDTQYF. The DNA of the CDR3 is TGCGCCAGCAGCCTAGCGGGAGGCGGCACAGATACGCAGTATTTT.

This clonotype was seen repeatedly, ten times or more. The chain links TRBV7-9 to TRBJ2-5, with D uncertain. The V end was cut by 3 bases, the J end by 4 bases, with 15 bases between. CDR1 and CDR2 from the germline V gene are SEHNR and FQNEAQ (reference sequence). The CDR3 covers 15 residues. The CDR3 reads CASSFPWASGETQYF. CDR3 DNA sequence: TGTGCCAGCAGCTTTCCTTGGGCGTCGGGAGAGACCCAGTACTTC.

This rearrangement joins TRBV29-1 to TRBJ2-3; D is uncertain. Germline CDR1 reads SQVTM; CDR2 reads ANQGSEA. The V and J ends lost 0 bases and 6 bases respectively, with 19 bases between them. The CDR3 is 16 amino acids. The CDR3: CSVEDVRTTLKDTQYF. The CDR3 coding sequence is TGCAGCGTTGAAGATGTCCGGACCACTCTGAAGGATACGCAGTATTTT.

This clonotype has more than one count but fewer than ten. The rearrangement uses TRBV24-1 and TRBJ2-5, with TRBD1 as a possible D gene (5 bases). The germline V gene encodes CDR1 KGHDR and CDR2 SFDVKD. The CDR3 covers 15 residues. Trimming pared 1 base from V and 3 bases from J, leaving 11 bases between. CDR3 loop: CATSDFSDSKETQYF. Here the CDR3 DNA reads TGTGCCACCAGTGATTTCTCCGACAGCAAAGAGACCCAGTACTTC.

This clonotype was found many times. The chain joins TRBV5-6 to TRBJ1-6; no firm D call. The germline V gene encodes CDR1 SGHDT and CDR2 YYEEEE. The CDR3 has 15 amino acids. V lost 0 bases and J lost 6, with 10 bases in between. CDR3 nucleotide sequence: TGTGCCAGCAGCTTGGGACCGACCATTAATTCACCCCTCCACTTT. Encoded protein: CASSLGPTINSPLHF. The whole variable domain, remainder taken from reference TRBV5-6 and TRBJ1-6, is DAGVTQSPTHLIKTRGQQVTLRCSPKSGHDTVSWYQQALGQGPQFIFQYYEEEERQRGNFPDRFSGHQFPNYSSELNVNALLLGDSALYLCASSLGPTINSPLHFGNGTRLTVT.

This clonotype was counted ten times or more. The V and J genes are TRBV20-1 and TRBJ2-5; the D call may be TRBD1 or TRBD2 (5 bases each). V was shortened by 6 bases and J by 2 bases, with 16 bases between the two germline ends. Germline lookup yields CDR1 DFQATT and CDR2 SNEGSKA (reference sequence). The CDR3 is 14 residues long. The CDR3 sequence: CSAGDRDRQETQYF. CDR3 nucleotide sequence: TGCAGTGCCGGAGACCGGGACCGGCAAGAGACCCAGTACTTC.

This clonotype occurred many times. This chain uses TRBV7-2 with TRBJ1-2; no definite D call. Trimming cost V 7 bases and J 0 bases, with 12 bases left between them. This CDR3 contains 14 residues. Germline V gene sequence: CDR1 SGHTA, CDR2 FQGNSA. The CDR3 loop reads CASTSPSANYGYTF. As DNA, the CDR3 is TGTGCCAGCACCTCACCTTCGGCTAACTATGGCTACACCTTC.

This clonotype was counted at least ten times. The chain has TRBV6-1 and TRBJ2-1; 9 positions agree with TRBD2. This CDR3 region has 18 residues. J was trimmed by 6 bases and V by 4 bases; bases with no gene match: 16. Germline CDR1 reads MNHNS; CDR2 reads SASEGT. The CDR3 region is CASSGGRAGGPGGNEQFF. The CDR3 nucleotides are TGTGCCAGCAGTGGCGGCCGGGCGGGAGGGCCTGGGGGCAATGAGCAGTTCTTC.

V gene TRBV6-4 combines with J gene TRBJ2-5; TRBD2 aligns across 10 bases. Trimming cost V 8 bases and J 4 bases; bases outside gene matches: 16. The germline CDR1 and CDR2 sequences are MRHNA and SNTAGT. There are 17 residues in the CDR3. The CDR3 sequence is CASSRRSSLAGAETQYF. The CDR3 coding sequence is TGTGCCAGCTCCCGGAGGTCGAGCCTAGCGGGAGCAGAGACCCAGTACTTC.